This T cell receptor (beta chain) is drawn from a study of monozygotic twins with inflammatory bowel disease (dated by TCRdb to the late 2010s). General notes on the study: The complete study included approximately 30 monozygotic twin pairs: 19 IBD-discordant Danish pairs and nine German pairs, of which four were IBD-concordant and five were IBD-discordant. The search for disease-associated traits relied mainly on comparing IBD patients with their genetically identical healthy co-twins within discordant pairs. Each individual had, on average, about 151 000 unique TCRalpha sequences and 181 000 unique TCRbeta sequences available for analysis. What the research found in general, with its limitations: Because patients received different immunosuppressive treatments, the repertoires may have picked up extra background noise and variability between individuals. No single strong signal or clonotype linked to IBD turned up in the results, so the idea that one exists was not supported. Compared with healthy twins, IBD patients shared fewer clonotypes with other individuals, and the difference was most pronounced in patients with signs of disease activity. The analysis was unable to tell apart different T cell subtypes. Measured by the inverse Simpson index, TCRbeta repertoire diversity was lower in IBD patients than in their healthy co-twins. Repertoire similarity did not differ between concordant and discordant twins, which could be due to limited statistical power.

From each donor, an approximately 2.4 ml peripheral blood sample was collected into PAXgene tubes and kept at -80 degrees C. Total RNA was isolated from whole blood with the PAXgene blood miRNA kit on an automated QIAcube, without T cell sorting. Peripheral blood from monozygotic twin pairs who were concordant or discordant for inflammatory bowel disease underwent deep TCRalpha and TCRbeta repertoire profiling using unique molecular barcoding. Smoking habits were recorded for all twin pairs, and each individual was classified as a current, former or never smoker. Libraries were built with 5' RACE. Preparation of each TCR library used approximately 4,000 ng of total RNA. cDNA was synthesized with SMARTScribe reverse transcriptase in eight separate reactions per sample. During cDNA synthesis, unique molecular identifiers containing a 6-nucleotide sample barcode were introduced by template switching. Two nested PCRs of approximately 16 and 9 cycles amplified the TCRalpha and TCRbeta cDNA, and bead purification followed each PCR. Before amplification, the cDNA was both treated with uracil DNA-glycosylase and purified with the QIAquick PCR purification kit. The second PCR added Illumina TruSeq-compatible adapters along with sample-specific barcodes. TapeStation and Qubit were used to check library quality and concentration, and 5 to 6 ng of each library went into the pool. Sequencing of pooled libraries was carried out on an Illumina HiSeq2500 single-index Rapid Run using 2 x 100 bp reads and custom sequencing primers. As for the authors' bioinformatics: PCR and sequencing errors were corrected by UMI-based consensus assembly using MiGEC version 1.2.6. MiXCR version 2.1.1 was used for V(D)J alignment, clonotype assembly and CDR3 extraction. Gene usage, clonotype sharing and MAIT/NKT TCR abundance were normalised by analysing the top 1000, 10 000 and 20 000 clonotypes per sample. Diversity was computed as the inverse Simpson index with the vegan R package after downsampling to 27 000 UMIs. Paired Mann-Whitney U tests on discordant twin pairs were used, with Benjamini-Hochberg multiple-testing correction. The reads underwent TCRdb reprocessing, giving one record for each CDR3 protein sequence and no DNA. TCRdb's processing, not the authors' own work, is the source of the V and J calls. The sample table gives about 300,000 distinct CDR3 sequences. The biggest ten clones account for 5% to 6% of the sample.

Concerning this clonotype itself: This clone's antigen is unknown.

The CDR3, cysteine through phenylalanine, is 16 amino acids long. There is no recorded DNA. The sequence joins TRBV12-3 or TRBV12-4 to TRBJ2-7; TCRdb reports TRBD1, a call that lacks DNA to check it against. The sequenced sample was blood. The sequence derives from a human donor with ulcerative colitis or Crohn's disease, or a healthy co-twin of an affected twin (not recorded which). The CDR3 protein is CASSFRKTGSSYEQYF.